This T cell receptor (beta chain) was retrieved from a study of blood T cell repertoires in COVID-19. Germline V gene lookup returns CDR1 SGHNT and CDR2 YYREEE (reference sequence). Trimming removed 5 bases at V and 1 base at J, with 6 bases between. This CDR3 is built from 12 residues. Data came from immunoSEQ multiplex PCR; TCRdb stores just in-frame clones and leaves some out. The data show 200,000 to 250,000 clones, with under 85% seen just once and over 0.95% held by the top ten. This TCR was sampled from a woman in her twenties or thirties with COVID-19, enrolled during active disease. Sequenced sample: peripheral blood. This sequence joins TRBV5-4 and TRBJ1-1; D might be TRBD1 (6 bases). As DNA, the CDR3 is TGTGCCAGCAGGGGGGCGAACACTGAAGCTTTCTTT. This sequence encodes CASRGANTEAFF.